The 18 T cell receptor beta chains below all came from one sample that was sequenced in a study of CD4 and CD8 cells across lung adenocarcinoma regions. TCRdb fed the PCR reads into MiXCR, producing one record per CDR3 protein. The data hold under 8,000 distinct CDR3 sequences, with approximately 50% observed a single time. The sample taken for sequencing was CD8+ T cells from the center of a lung tumor. These receptors all stem from a male donor with lung adenocarcinoma. The CD4 and CD8 labels of this study may be unreliable.

The gene calls are TRBV6-1 and TRBJ1-2; D uncertain. Per the germline V gene, CDR1 is MNHNS and CDR2 is SASEGT. The CDR3 is 16 residues long. Trimming removed 2 bases from V and 2 bases from J, with 15 bases in between. The CDR3 DNA follows: TGTGCCAGCAGTGAACATGTAGCCCTAGGGAACTATGGCTACACCTTC. It encodes CASSEHVALGNYGYTF.

The V and J genes are TRBV6-1 and TRBJ2-5; D is possibly TRBD2 (6 bases). Germline V gene sequence: CDR1 MNHNS, CDR2 SASEGT. This CDR3 has 15 amino acids. The germline V and J ends were trimmed by 8 bases and 2 bases, with 18 bases remaining between them. CDR3 residues: CASAMELGGQETQYF. Here the CDR3 DNA reads TGTGCCAGCGCCATGGAACTTGGGGGGCAAGAGACCCAGTACTTC.

In the case of this clonotype: A read error may explain this, as a much larger clone is one base away. The chain combines TRBV4-1 with TRBJ2-1; 11 nucleotides match TRBD1. This CDR3 has 16 residues. CDR1 MGHRA and CDR2 YSYEKL come from the germline V gene. Trimming removed 2 bases from V and 13 bases from J; junction bases left unmatched: 13. CDR3 coding DNA: TGCGCCAGCAGCCAATTGGACAGGGGGCTTCAAGAGACCCAGTTCTTC. Protein product: CASSQLDRGLQETQFF.

The rearrangement uses TRBV4-2 and TRBJ1-4; the match to TRBD1 covers 7 bases. The V gene's germline CDR1 is LGHNA and CDR2 YNFKEQ. V gave up 0 bases and J gave up 8 bases; unmatched junction bases: 6. This CDR3 comprises 15 residues. The CDR3 loop is CASSQDQTGREKLFF. CDR3 sequence (DNA): TGTGCCAGCAGCCAAGATCAGACAGGGAGGGAAAAACTGTTTTTT.

This chain connects TRBV9 to TRBJ2-4; 8 nucleotides match TRBD2. Trimming removed 3 bases from V and 7 bases from J; junction bases left unmatched: 9. This CDR3 has 15 residues. CDR1 and CDR2 (germline): SGDLS, YYNGEE. CDR3 bases: TGTGCCAGCAGCGACTTGGGACGGGGGGGGAACATTCAGTACTTC. It encodes CASSDLGRGGNIQYF.

The V call is TRBV6-1, the J call TRBJ1-2; 7 nucleotides match TRBD1. The V gene end was trimmed by 5 bases and the J gene end by 6 bases; junction bases not matched to a gene: 12. This CDR3 spans 15 amino acids. From germline, CDR1 is MNHNS and CDR2 SASEGT. The CDR3, as DNA: TGTGCCAGCAGTCCGGGGACAGCCGGGAGGGATGGCTACACCTTC. Its protein is CASSPGTAGRDGYTF.

This clonotype has ten or more counts. The rearrangement joins TRBV7-8 to TRBJ2-3, with D perhaps TRBD2 (6 bases). This CDR3 spans 13 amino acids. The V and J ends lost 10 bases and 2 bases respectively, with 13 bases between them. The germline V gene encodes CDR1 SGHVS and CDR2 FQNEAQ. The CDR3 coding sequence is TGTGCCACGTCGCGGGGCTTCACAGATACGCAGTATTTT. It codes for CATSRGFTDTQYF.

V usage is TRBV10-1 and J usage is TRBJ2-1; D possibly corresponds to TRBD2 (7 bases). From germline, CDR1 is WNHNN and CDR2 SYGVQD (reference sequence). The V end was cut by 4 bases, the J end by 9 bases, with 13 bases between. This CDR3 region has 13 residues. The CDR3: CASSGGGGTEQFF. CDR3 nucleotides: TGCGCCAGCAGTGGAGGGGGGGGGACTGAGCAGTTCTTC.

DNA for the CDR3: TGTGCCAGCAGCTTAGGACTCACAAGCTCTGGAAACACCATATATTTT. Its protein is CASSLGLTSSGNTIYF. This rearrangement joins TRBV7-2 to TRBJ1-3; no definite D call. Per germline, CDR1 SGHTA and CDR2 FQGNSA. The CDR3 extends over 16 amino acids. The germline V and J ends were trimmed by 1 base and 0 bases, with 10 bases remaining between them.

J is TRBJ2-3 and V is TRBV3-1, with 13 bases identical to TRBD2. Germline trimming cut 4 bases from V and 6 bases from J; bases unmatched to any gene: 10. Germline CDR1 reads LGHDT; CDR2 reads YNNKEL (reference sequence). The CDR3 spans 17 residues. CDR3 bases: TGTGCCAGCAGCCCGAGGACTAGCGGGAGTTTAGCTGATACGCAGTATTTT. Its protein is CASSPRTSGSLADTQYF.

In this sample, this clonotype turned up a few times. The genes are TRBV6-1 and TRBJ2-2; 10 bases fit TRBD2. After removal of 5 bases from V and 4 bases from J, the junction contained 7 bases not matched to a gene. The CDR3 consists of 16 residues. Germline V lookup: CDR1 MNHNS, CDR2 SASEGT. CDR3 protein: CASSLERGGGTGELFF. CDR3 DNA sequence: TGTGCCAGCAGTCTGGAGCGGGGGGGCGGCACCGGGGAGCTGTTTTTT.

The chain links TRBV27 to TRBJ2-5, with 9 bases that match TRBD2. V gave up 3 bases and J gave up 2 bases; unmatched junction bases: 10. Germline V gives CDR1 MNHEY, CDR2 SMNVEV (reference sequence). The CDR3 has 17 residues. In DNA, the CDR3 is TGTGCCAGCAGTTTTTGGGGTAGCGGGAGAGTACAAGAGACCCAGTACTTC. Its protein product is CASSFWGSGRVQETQYF.

This clonotype was observed many times. V is TRBV11-2 and J is TRBJ1-1; the D is unclear. Between the trimmed V and J ends, which lost 5 bases and 0 bases, there was a span of 4 bases. Germline V gene data show CDR1 as SGHAT and CDR2 as FQNNGV. The CDR3 has 12 residues. The CDR3 DNA reads as TGTGCCAGCAGCCTCATGAACACTGAAGCTTTCTTT. As protein: CASSLMNTEAFF.

Ten or more counts support this clonotype. In nucleotides, the CDR3 is TGTGCCAGCAGCTTGGAGACAGGGGTAGGACAGCCCCAGCATTTT. The encoded protein is CASSLETGVGQPQHF. The genes are TRBV7-2 and TRBJ1-5; 8 positions agree with TRBD1. This CDR3 is built from 15 residues. The V gene end was trimmed by 3 bases and the J gene end by 7 bases; junction bases not matched to a gene: 8. Germline-derived CDR1 and CDR2 are SGHTA and FQGNSA. Full variable domain (outside the CDR3, taken from reference TRBV7-2 and TRBJ1-5): GAGVSQSPSNKVTEKGKDVELRCDPISGHTALYWYRQSLGQGLEFLIYFQGNSAPDKSGLPSDRFSAERTGGSVSTLTIQRTQQEDSAVYLCASSLETGVGQPQHFGDGTRLSIL.

This chain uses TRBV6-5 with TRBJ2-2; perhaps D is TRBD1 or TRBD2 (7 bases each). Germline-derived CDR1 and CDR2 are MNHEY and SVGAGI. V gave up 5 bases and J gave up 3 bases, with 19 bases separating them. This CDR3 has 17 residues. The CDR3 loop reads CASSHQGGGGHTGELFF. As DNA, the CDR3 is TGTGCCAGCAGTCACCAGGGGGGGGGAGGGCACACCGGGGAGCTGTTTTTT.

The rearrangement joins TRBV6-5 to TRBJ1-1; a weak D match, TRBD1 (6 bases). The germline V gene encodes CDR1 MNHEY and CDR2 SVGAGI. The CDR3 totals 13 residues. Trimming pared 6 bases from V and 5 bases from J, leaving 13 bases between. The CDR3: CASRLQGWTEAFF. The CDR3 bases are TGTGCCAGCAGGTTACAGGGTTGGACTGAAGCTTTCTTT.

This clonotype was recorded many times. This chain links TRBV10-3 with TRBJ2-1; perhaps TRBD2 as D (5 bases). Germline V gene lookup returns CDR1 ENHRY and CDR2 SYGVKD. This CDR3 is 12 amino acids long. The germline V and J ends were trimmed by 3 bases and 8 bases, with 8 bases remaining between them. The CDR3: CAISELVHEQFF. The CDR3 coding sequence is TGTGCCATCAGTGAACTAGTACATGAGCAGTTCTTC.

The rearrangement uses TRBV10-3 and TRBJ2-1; 16 bases map to TRBD2. CDR1 ENHRY and CDR2 SYGVKD come from the germline V gene. The trim removed 2 bases at V and 6 bases at J, leaving 10 bases unmatched. The length of the CDR3 is 19 residues. CDR3 DNA sequence: TGTGCCATCAGTGAGAGGGTCCCGGGACTAGCGGGAGGGAGCAATGAGCAGTTCTTC. This codes for CAISERVPGLAGGSNEQFF.